In its sample, the clone carrying this TCR beta chain was seen many times. The antigen is not known. The sample belongs to a study of naive and memory T cell subsets. An equimolar mix of two oligonucleotides served as the beta constant-region primer for TRBC1 and TRBC2. From the UMI-ligation and nested PCR reads, TCRdb called clonotypes with MiXCR, one entry per CDR3 protein. Of 84,000 or so distinct CDR3 sequences listed, 5.5% to 8.5% are singletons. Germline V CDR1 and CDR2: GTSNPN, SVGIG (reference sequence). The CDR3 extends over 13 amino acids. V was shortened by 1 base and J by 5 bases, with 9 bases between the two germline ends. Study-wide results and caveats: Clonotypes are single alpha or beta chains, not paired receptors.

This clonotype originated in a human donor in good health. The rearrangement uses TRBV30 and TRBJ1-5; D may be TRBD1 (5 bases). Sequencing input: central memory CD4+ T cells from blood. The CDR3 region has the DNA TGTGCCTGGAGTGAAAGGGGTGATCAGCCCCAGCATTTT. It codes for CAWSERGDQPQHF. The variable domain in full, with the rest retrieved from reference TRBV30 and TRBJ1-5, is SQTIHQWPATLVQPVGSPLSLECTVEGTSNPNLYWYRQAAGRGLQLLFYSVGIGQISSEVPQNLSASRPQDRQFILSSKKLLLSDSGFYLCAWSERGDQPQHFGDGTRLSIL.